This TCR beta chain was observed in a study of blood T cell repertoires in COVID-19. As for the study in general: Collection of acute and convalescent COVID-19 samples took place in the United States, Italy and Spain. PBMCs, B-cell-depleted T cells, or T cells provided the cDNA or gDNA that made up the material.

The trim removed 3 bases at V and 7 bases at J, leaving 7 bases unmatched. CDR1 and CDR2 (germline): SGHRS, YFSETQ. This CDR3 spans 15 amino acids. Per the original data handling: Estimated nucleated cell counts came from reference gene primer amplification. The data were produced by immunoSEQ multiplex PCR, yet TCRdb's version contains in-frame clones alone and is incomplete. V, J and clone size were drawn from that table, and D and trimming were deduced from the DNA. The table includes some 110,000 clones, 81% detected once. Sequencing was performed on peripheral blood. The TCR originated in a man aged 80 or over with acute or convalescent COVID-19. The rearrangement links TRBV5-1 to TRBJ2-1; 10 positions agree with TRBD2. The CDR3 bases are TGCGCCAGCAGCTCTAGCGGGAGCGTGGTGAATGAGCAGTTCTTC. Amino acid sequence: CASSSSGSVVNEQFF.